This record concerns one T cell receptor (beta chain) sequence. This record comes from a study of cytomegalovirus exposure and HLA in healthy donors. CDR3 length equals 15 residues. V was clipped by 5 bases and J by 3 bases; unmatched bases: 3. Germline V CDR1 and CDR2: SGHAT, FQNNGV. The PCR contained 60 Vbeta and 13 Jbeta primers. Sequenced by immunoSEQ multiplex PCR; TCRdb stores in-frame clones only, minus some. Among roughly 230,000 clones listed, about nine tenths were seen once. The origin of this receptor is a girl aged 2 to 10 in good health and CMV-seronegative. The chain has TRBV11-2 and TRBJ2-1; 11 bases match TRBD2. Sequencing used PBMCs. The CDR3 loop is CASSNGLAGYNEQFF. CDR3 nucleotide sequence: TGTGCCAGCAGCAACGGACTAGCGGGCTACAATGAGCAGTTCTTC.